This entry describes one TCR beta chain. What it recognizes is unknown. One junction end disagrees with the germline gene, perhaps due to a read error. This entry comes from a study of T cell responses to AZD1222 COVID-19 vaccine. Study-wide context: Some second doses came at about 4 weeks and others at about 12 weeks; these were pooled.

Sequenced by immunoSEQ multiplex PCR; TCRdb stores in-frame clones only, minus some. Of more than 85,000 clones listed, roughly 91% are singletons. Germline V CDR1 and CDR2: MGHRA, YSYEKL. CDR3 length: 11 residues. The study's findings and limits: Donors, mostly white British, included more females; clonal diversity was possibly underestimated. In the spike-specific TCR repertoire, nearly half reportedly target unmutated variant regions.

The chain couples TRBV4-1 to TRBJ2-7; tentatively, D is TRBD1 (5 bases). Material: peripheral blood, obtained on day 0 of AZD1222 vaccination. The TCR sequence derives from an adult in good health. CDR3 DNA: TGCGCCAGCGGCCAGGGTTACGAGCAGTACTTC. Protein product: CASGQGYEQYF.